This T cell receptor beta chain was obtained from a study of shared clonotypes between healthy human individuals. How the authors handled the data: ImmunoSEQ gave junction-only sequences without quality scores, so filtering differed. Assay used: immunoSEQ multiplex PCR; TCRdb lists only in-frame clones, some missing. V, J and clone size derive from that table, while D and trimming were established from the DNA sequence. The sample contains some 450,000 clones, roughly four fifths of which appear only once. In the case of this clone: A far more abundant clone sits one base away, making this likely a read error. The same CDR3 also results from other DNA sequences found in this sample.

The specimen sequenced was PBMCs. The receptor was derived from a woman aged 40 to 49 in good health. Some clones in this sample may be carry-over from other donors' samples.

The chain's CDR3 is CASSFGLAEPYEQYF. CDR3 nucleotide sequence: TGTGCCAGCAGCTTCGGACTAGCCGAACCCTACGAGCAGTACTTC. The rearrangement uses TRBV9 and TRBJ2-7; 8 bases match TRBD2. CDR1 is SGDLS and CDR2 is YYNGEE in the germline V gene. The J segment lost 2 bases and the V segment lost 4 bases, leaving 8 bases of the junction unmatched. The CDR3 length is 15 residues.